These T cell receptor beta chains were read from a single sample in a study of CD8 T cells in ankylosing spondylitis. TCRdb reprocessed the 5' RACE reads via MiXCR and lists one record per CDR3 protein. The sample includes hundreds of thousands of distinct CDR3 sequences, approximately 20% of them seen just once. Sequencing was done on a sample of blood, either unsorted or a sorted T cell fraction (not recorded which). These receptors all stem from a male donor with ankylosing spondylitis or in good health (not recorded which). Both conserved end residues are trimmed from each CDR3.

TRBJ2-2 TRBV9 ASSEPVDGELF
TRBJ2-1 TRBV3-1 ASSQVGLAGSEQF
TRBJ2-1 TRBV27 ASQANSYNEQF
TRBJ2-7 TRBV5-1 ASSYPTRTYEQY
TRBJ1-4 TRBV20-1 SASQNGRVKEKLF
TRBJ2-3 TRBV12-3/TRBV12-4 ATRAQLDRPTDTQY
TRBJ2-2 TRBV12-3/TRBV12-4 ASSPNPGTGELF
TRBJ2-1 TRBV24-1 ATSDPRGTYNEQF
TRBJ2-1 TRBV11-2 ASSLGQRGGNEQF
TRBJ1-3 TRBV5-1 ASSFGQSSGNTIY
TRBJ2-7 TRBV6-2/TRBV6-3 ASATGEAYEQY
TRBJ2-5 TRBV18 ASSPPGSGGRETQY
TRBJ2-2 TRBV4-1 ASSQEVAGGLTGELF
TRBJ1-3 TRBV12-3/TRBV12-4 ASSTSRDIY
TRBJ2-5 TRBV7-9 ASSTPRQGLPETQY
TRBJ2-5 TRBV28 ASSAVGEETQY
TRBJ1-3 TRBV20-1 SARDLTGNTIY
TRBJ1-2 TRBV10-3 ATRSLDGYT
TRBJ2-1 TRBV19 ASSGSEQF
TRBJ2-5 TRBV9 ASSVAASGTQETQY
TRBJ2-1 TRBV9 ASSVGLAGGNEQF
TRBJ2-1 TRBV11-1 ASSFIGGGTLSWDEQF
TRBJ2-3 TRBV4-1 ASSQVRGADTQY
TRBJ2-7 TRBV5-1 ASSLGAASYEQY
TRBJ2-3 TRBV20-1 SAPLHTDTQY
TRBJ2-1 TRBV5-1 ASTGGDYNEQF
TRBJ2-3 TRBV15 ATSRDWGSIDTQY
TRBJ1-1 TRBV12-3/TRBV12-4 ASNWGQRAF
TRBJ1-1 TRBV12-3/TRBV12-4 ASSSDFTEAF
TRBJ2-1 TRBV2 AAPGRQGLNEQF
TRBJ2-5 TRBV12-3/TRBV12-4 ASSFGGVETQY
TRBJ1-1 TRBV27 ASITGMNTEAF
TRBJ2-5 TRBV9 ASSDSGGDQETQY
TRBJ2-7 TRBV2 AARAGARNEQY
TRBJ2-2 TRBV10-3 AISNLAGARNTGELF
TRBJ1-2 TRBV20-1 SARSGDST
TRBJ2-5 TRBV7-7 ASRDDRDPEETQY
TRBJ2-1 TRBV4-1 ASSRIAGGRDEQF
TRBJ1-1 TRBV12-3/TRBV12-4 ASSGTEPRNTEAF
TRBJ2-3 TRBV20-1 SARDGSGGADTQY
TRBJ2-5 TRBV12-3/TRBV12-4 ASSSEKETQY
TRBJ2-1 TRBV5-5 ASSPHQGSGYNEQF
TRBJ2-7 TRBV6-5 ASSSLDTPGEQY
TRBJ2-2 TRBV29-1 SALGGFTGELF
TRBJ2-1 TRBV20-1 SARDFMEGVDNEQF
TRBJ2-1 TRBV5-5 ASSPARGRDEQF
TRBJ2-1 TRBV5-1 ASSLTGGSYNEQF
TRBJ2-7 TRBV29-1 SVWWGHEQY
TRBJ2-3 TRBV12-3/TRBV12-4 ASRWADTQY
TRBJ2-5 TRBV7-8 ASRIYETQY
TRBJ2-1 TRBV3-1 ASSRTRLAGGLYNEQF
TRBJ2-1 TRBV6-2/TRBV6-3 ASSPPSDEQF
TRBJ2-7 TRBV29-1 SVAGGGPAGYEQY
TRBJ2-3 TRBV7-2 ASSFERESTDTQY
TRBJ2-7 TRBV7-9 ASSQGGDFSGEQY
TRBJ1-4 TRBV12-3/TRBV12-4 ASSFGIKLF
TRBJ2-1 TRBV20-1 SATLAGDYNEQF
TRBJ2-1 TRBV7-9 ASSLARPNEQF
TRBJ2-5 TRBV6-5 ASSYGGGMSETQY
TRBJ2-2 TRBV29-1 SVEDQGNTGELF